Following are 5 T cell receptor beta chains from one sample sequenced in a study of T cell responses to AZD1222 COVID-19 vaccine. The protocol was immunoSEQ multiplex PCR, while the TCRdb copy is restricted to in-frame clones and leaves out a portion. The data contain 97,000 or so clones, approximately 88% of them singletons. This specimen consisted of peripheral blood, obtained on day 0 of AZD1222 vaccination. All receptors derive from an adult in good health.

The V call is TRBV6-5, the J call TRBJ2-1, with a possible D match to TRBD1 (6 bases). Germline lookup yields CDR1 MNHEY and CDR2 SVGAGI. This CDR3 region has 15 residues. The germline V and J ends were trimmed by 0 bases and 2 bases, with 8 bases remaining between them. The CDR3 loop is CASSYSRGTYNEQFF. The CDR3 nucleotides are TGTGCCAGCAGTTACTCGAGGGGGACCTACAATGAGCAGTTCTTC.

CDR3 region: CASSSHRGLETTYGYTF. In DNA, the CDR3 is TGTGCCAGCAGCTCTCACAGGGGGCTGGAGACCACCTATGGCTACACCTTC. The V gene is TRBV5-6, the J gene TRBJ1-2; 9 bases map to TRBD1. CDR3 length: 17 amino acids. CDR1 is SGHDT and CDR2 is YYEEEE in the germline V gene. Germline trimming cut 3 bases from V and 4 bases from J; bases unmatched to any gene: 13.

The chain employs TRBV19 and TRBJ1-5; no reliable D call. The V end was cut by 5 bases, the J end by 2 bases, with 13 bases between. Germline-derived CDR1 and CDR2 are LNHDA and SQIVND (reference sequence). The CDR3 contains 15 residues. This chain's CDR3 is CASSLTVSGNQPQHF. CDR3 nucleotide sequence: TGTGCCAGTAGTTTAACAGTTTCGGGCAATCAGCCCCAGCATTTT.

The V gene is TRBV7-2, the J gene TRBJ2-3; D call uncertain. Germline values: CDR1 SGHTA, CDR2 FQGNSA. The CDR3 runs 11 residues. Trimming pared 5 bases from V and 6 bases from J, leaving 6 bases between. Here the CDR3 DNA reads TGTGCCAGCAGCAAACTGGATACGCAGTATTTT. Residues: CASSKLDTQYF.

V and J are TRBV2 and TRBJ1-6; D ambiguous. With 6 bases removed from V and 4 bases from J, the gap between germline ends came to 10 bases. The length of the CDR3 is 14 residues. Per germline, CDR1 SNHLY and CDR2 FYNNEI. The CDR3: CASSGSGYNSPLHF. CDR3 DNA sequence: TGTGCCAGCAGCGGGTCGGGGTATAATTCACCCCTCCACTTT.